The 24 T cell receptor beta chains given below trace back to one sample, sequenced in a study of blood T cell repertoires in COVID-19 (TCRdb year 2020). Libraries were prepared through the immunoSEQ multiplex PCR assay. This immuneACCESS table, as held by TCRdb, lists in-frame sequences with V and J called but not all clones. Of the missing ones, under half trace to an unresolved V gene in checked studies; the others have no known cause. Present in this sample are roughly 73,000 clones, 81% of which were seen just once. The ten largest clones represent about 20% of the sample. The material sequenced was peripheral blood. The receptor source for this set is a woman in her 70s with acute or convalescent COVID-19.

This rearrangement joins TRBV27 to TRBJ2-1; 11 bases align to TRBD2. CDR3 length: 16 amino acids. The germline V gene encodes CDR1 MNHEY and CDR2 SMNVEV (reference sequence). V lost 8 bases to trimming and J lost 6 bases; unmatched junction nucleotides: 12. CDR3 protein: CASHTSGRMKRNEQFF. DNA of the CDR3: TGTGCCAGCCATACTAGCGGGAGAATGAAACGCAATGAGCAGTTCTTC.

The chain is built from TRBV5-6 and TRBJ1-4; 8 nucleotides align to TRBD1. The CDR3 contains 14 residues. Germline V gene data show CDR1 as SGHDT and CDR2 as YYEEEE. The trim removed 6 bases at V and 5 bases at J, leaving 6 bases unmatched. CDR3 region: CASMTTGGNEKLFF. CDR3 bases: TGTGCCAGCATGACTACAGGGGGGAATGAAAAACTGTTTTTT.

This clone was seen just once. The chain joins TRBV4-1 to TRBJ2-1; TRBD2 might be the D (5 bases). The CDR3 consists of 13 residues. The germline V gene has CDR1 MGHRA and CDR2 YSYEKL. V gave up 1 base and J gave up 8 bases, with 9 bases separating them. The CDR3 coding sequence is TGCGCCAGCAGCCAAGCCGAGGGATATGAGCAGTTCTTC. Translated: CASSQAEGYEQFF.

Remarks on this clone: A read error may account for a junction end that differs from germline. The genes are TRBV3-1 (or the pseudogene TRBV3-2) and TRBJ1-4, with 8 bases aligning to TRBD1. The CDR3 contains 16 residues. Germline V gene data show CDR1 as LGHDT and CDR2 as YNNKEL (reference sequence). This chain's CDR3 is CASSQVQGATNEKLFF. CDR3 DNA: TGTGCCAGCAGTCAAGTACAGGGGGCAACTAATGAAAAACTGTTTTTT.

The chain is built from TRBV2 and TRBJ2-7; D might be TRBD1 (6 bases). Germline V CDR1 and CDR2: SNHLY, FYNNEI. The V end was cut by 8 bases, the J end by 5 bases, with 19 bases between. The CDR3 is 14 amino acids. CDR3 nucleotides: TGTGCCAGCTCGATTTGGACAGTAACCAACGAGCAGTACTTC. Amino acids: CASSIWTVTNEQYF.

This chain connects TRBV28 to TRBJ1-2; D remains unclear. V shed 5 bases and J shed 4 bases, with 17 bases lying between them. The CDR3 sequence is 15 residues long. Germline CDR1 and CDR2: MDHEN and SYDVKM. CDR3 in amino acids: CASSRTGRALYGYTF. In DNA, the CDR3 is TGTGCCAGCAGTCGGACTGGACGGGCGCTCTATGGCTACACCTTC.

V usage is TRBV2 and J usage is TRBJ2-5; 9 positions agree with TRBD1. The CDR3 has 15 residues. From germline, CDR1 is SNHLY and CDR2 FYNNEI. Germline trimming cut 4 bases from V and 5 bases from J; bases unmatched to any gene: 8. The CDR3 DNA is TGTGCCAGCAGTGGACAGGGGGTGGGTGTTGAGACCCAGTACTTC. It encodes CASSGQGVGVETQYF.

This clone was picked up one time. J is TRBJ2-3 and V is TRBV4-1, with D possibly TRBD2 on 6 matching bases. Germline values: CDR1 MGHRA, CDR2 YSYEKL. Trimming shortened V by 2 bases and J by 10 bases, and 16 bases separated the two germline ends. The CDR3 has 14 amino acids. The CDR3 sequence is CASSQREWVDAQYF. CDR3 sequence (DNA): TGCGCCAGCAGCCAACGGGAGTGGGTCGACGCGCAGTATTTT.

This chain connects TRBV19 to TRBJ2-7; 7 bases agree with TRBD2. V dropped 3 bases and J dropped 0; count of bases not matched to a gene: 5. The germline CDR1 and CDR2 sequences are LNHDA and SQIVND (reference sequence). The CDR3 length is 15 residues. The CDR3 nucleotides are TGTGCCAGTAGTATCCAACGCGGGAGCTCCTACGAGCAGTACTTC. Amino acid sequence: CASSIQRGSSYEQYF.

This clone was found once. The chain uses TRBV6-6 and TRBJ2-2; D call uncertain. The V end was cut by 5 bases, the J end by 1 base, with 8 bases between. The germline gives CDR1 MNHNY, CDR2 SVGAGI (reference sequence). This CDR3 has 14 residues. The DNA of the CDR3 is TGTGCCAGCAGTAATCGACAGAACACCGGGGAGCTGTTTTTT. This translates into CASSNRQNTGELFF.

The chain has TRBV5-1 and TRBJ2-7; TRBD2 is a possible D gene (6 bases). Trimming took 4 bases from V and 5 from J, leaving 16 bases between them. The CDR3 is 14 amino acids. The germline gives CDR1 SGHRS, CDR2 YFSETQ. CDR3 region: CASSRRADSHEQYF. The CDR3, as DNA: TGCGCCAGCAGCCGGAGGGCCGATTCCCACGAGCAGTACTTC.

This sequence joins TRBV18 and TRBJ2-7, with TRBD2 identical over 12 bases. With 3 bases clipped from V and 4 bases from J, the junction kept 7 bases outside the gene matches. The germline CDR1 and CDR2 sequences are KGHSH and LQKENI. There are 16 residues in the CDR3. CDR3 in amino acids: CASSPARLAGVYEQYF. The CDR3 region has the DNA TGTGCCAGCTCACCCGCGCGACTAGCGGGAGTGTACGAGCAGTACTTC.

The chain recombines TRBV5-1 with TRBJ2-1, with 10 bases matching TRBD1. The V gene's germline CDR1 is SGHRS and CDR2 YFSETQ. The CDR3 totals 15 residues. V shed 4 bases and J 8 bases; nucleotides not matched to a gene: 9. The CDR3 nucleotides read TGCGCCAGCAGCCCTCGGACAGGGGGTGTGGATGAGCAGTTCTTC. This encodes CASSPRTGGVDEQFF.

The rearrangement uses TRBV6-5 and TRBJ1-4, with D perhaps matching TRBD1 (5 bases). CDR3 length: 13 residues. The germline V gene encodes CDR1 MNHEY and CDR2 SVGAGI. V was trimmed by 6 bases and J by 8 bases, leaving 13 bases between them. CDR3 coding DNA: TGTGCCAGCAGCCCCGTACGGGGGGAAAAACTGTTTTTT. Translated, it gives CASSPVRGEKLFF.

The chain combines TRBV5-6 with TRBJ2-7, with D possibly TRBD2 on 6 matching bases. The CDR3 extends over 14 amino acids. Per the germline V gene, CDR1 is SGHDT and CDR2 is YYEEEE. V lost 0 bases to trimming and J lost 2 bases, with 9 bases between them. CDR3 sequence: CASSLGGATYEQYF. For the CDR3, the DNA is TGTGCCAGCAGCTTGGGCGGGGCAACCTACGAGCAGTACTTC.

This sequence joins TRBV6-5 and TRBJ2-7; TRBD2 agrees at 9 bases. The V segment lost 3 bases and the J segment 5 bases; nucleotides outside the gene matches: 8. This CDR3 has 15 amino acids. The germline gives CDR1 MNHEY, CDR2 SVGAGI. Here the CDR3 DNA reads TGTGCCAGCAGTTATTCGGCGGGAGGGGTAAACGAGCAGTACTTC. This sequence encodes CASSYSAGGVNEQYF.

The chain has TRBV5-6 and TRBJ1-4; no firm D call. V was clipped by 0 bases and J by 0 bases, with 9 bases between them. This CDR3 spans 16 amino acids. Germline V gene sequence: CDR1 SGHDT, CDR2 YYEEEE. CDR3 coding DNA: TGTGCCAGCAGCTTGGATAGGAGCACAACTAATGAAAAACTGTTTTTT. Protein product: CASSLDRSTTNEKLFF.

In nucleotides, the CDR3 is TGTGCCAGCAGTCCCCCGGTGGGCGAGCAGTTCTTC. Protein product: CASSPPVGEQFF. The chain carries TRBV28 and TRBJ2-1, with unresolved D. The V end was cut by 5 bases, the J end by 10 bases, with 12 bases between. The CDR3 has 12 amino acids. Germline-derived CDR1 and CDR2 are MDHEN and SYDVKM.

As concerns this clone: One end of the junction fails to match germline, which may point to a read error. The V gene is TRBV7-7, the J gene TRBJ2-1; 9 bases align to TRBD1. The germline V gene encodes CDR1 SSHAT and CDR2 FNYEAQ (reference sequence). This CDR3 region has 14 residues. The CDR3 coding sequence is TGTGCCGGCAGCCGTATACAGGGGGCTAATGAGCAGTTCTTC. This codes for CAGSRIQGANEQFF.

This sequence joins TRBV19 and TRBJ2-7; 10 bases are a match to TRBD1. With 4 bases clipped from V and 1 base from J, the junction kept 4 bases outside the gene matches. Germline lookup yields CDR1 LNHDA and CDR2 SQIVND (reference sequence). The CDR3 totals 15 residues. CDR3 residues: CASSSWTGGSYEQYF. The CDR3 region has the DNA TGTGCCAGTAGTAGCTGGACAGGGGGTTCCTACGAGCAGTACTTC.

This chain links TRBV7-8 with TRBJ2-5, with 10 bases fitting TRBD2. The CDR3 is 17 amino acids. From germline, CDR1 is SGHVS and CDR2 FQNEAQ. V was clipped by 5 bases and J by 0 bases; unmatched bases: 9. The CDR3 DNA reads as TGTGCCAGCAGCGGACCTAAGCGGGAGGGGTACCAAGAGACCCAGTACTTC. Amino acids: CASSGPKREGYQETQYF.

This clone was observed a handful of times. This sequence joins TRBV28 and TRBJ2-7, with 7 bases identical to TRBD1. Germline CDR1 reads MDHEN; CDR2 reads SYDVKM. With V trimmed by 7 bases and J by 4 bases, 4 bases remained unmatched. The CDR3 spans 12 residues. The CDR3 DNA reads TGTGCCAGCACGGGACAGCAGTACGAGCAGTACTTC. It specifies CASTGQQYEQYF.

The chain carries TRBV6-6 and TRBJ1-1; 9 bases line up with TRBD1. There are 13 residues in the CDR3. Germline V gives CDR1 MNHNY, CDR2 SVGAGI (reference sequence). The ends lost 4 bases at V and 7 bases at J; junction bases unmatched: 4. CDR3 in DNA: TGTGCCAGCAGTTTAGGACAGGGGCGTGAAGCTTTCTTT. Translated, it gives CASSLGQGREAFF.

This rearrangement joins TRBV27 to TRBJ2-2, with 10 nucleotides matching TRBD2. Per the germline V gene, CDR1 is MNHEY and CDR2 is SMNVEV (reference sequence). The CDR3 is made up of 16 amino acids. Germline trimming cut 5 bases from V and 2 bases from J; bases unmatched to any gene: 5. The CDR3 here is CASSPGLAVNTGELFF. The CDR3 DNA follows: TGTGCCAGCAGTCCCGGACTAGCGGTTAACACCGGGGAGCTGTTTTTT.